This T cell receptor beta chain emerged from a study of cytomegalovirus exposure and HLA in healthy donors. Overall study results and limits: Accurate prediction of HLA-A and HLA-B alleles (for most subjects) was reportedly achieved from TCR beta sequences.

Regarding this clone: The antigen remains undetermined.

PCR amplification relied on 60 Vbeta primers (plus 13 Jbeta primers). Only in-frame clones appear in the TCRdb table, and some are missing; sequencing was by immunoSEQ multiplex PCR. The sample records over 85,000 clones, 60% to 75% being singletons. Germline lookup yields CDR1 SGHTA and CDR2 FQGNSA. This CDR3 has 16 residues. V shed 1 base, J shed 0 bases, and the junction held 3 bases outside the gene matches. The gene calls are TRBV7-2 and TRBJ1-3; 7 positions match TRBD1. The receptor comes from a female donor in good health and CMV-seronegative. The sample was PBMCs. In nucleotides, the CDR3 is TGTGCCAGCAGCTTAGACGGGGACAGCTCTGGAAACACCATATATTTT. It encodes CASSLDGDSSGNTIYF.